This section outlines one T cell receptor (beta chain) sequence together with its context. Germline lookup yields CDR1 SGHRS and CDR2 YFSETQ. V gave up 3 bases and J gave up 4 bases; unmatched junction bases: 8. This CDR3 region has 15 residues. This record comes from a study of shared clonotypes between healthy human individuals. The repertoire was sequenced with immunoSEQ multiplex PCR; TCRdb's copy has only in-frame clones and lacks some. The top ten clones hold approximately 0.13% of a sample with some 2,000,000 clones, around 95% of them seen once. The specimen sequenced was naive CD4+ T cells sorted from blood. Noted subset: CD45RA+ positively selected. The V gene is TRBV5-1, the J gene TRBJ1-1; 8 nucleotides line up with TRBD1. The TCR originated in a man between 18 and 29 years old in good health. In DNA, the CDR3 is TGCGCCAGCAGCTACGAGCAGGGGGCTGTCACTGAAGCTTTCTTT. It translates to CASSYEQGAVTEAFF.